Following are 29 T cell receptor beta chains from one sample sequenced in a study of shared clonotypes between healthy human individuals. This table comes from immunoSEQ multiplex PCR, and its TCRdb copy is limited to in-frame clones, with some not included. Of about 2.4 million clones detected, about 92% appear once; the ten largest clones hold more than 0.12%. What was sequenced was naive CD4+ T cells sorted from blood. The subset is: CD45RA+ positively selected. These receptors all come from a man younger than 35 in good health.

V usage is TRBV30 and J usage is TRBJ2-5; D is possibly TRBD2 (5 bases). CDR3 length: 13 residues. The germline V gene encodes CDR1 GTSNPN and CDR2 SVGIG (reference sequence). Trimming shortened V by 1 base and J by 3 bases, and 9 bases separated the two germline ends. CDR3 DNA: TGTGCCTGGAGTGGGAGGATTAAAGAGACCCAGTACTTC. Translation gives CAWSGRIKETQYF. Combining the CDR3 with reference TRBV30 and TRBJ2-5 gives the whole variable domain SQTIHQWPATLVQPVGSPLSLECTVEGTSNPNLYWYRQAAGRGLQLLFYSVGIGQISSEVPQNLSASRPQDRQFILSSKKLLLSDSGFYLCAWSGRIKETQYFGPGTRLLVL.

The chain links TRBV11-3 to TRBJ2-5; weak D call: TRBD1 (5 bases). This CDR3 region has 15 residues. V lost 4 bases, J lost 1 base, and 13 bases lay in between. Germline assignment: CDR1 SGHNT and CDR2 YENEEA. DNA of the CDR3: TGTGCCAGCAGCTACTTAGGGGCCCCCCAAGAGACCCAGTACTTC. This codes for CASSYLGAPQETQYF.

The chain's CDR3 is CASSLIGDSNQPQHF. The CDR3, as DNA: TGTGCCAGCAGTTTGATCGGGGATAGCAATCAGCCCCAGCATTTT. The chain employs TRBV27 and TRBJ1-5; D call uncertain. The CDR3 is 15 residues long. Trimming shortened V by 3 bases and J by 0 bases, and 9 bases separated the two germline ends. Germline CDR1 and CDR2: MNHEY and SMNVEV (reference sequence).

CDR3 nucleotide sequence: TGTGCCAGCAGCTTGAGACAGGGGGCCTCAGATACGCAGTATTTT. Translating it yields CASSLRQGASDTQYF. The chain combines TRBV5-4 with TRBJ2-3, with 10 nucleotides matching TRBD1. The CDR3 sequence is 15 residues long. The ends lost 1 base at V and 4 bases at J; junction bases unmatched: 3. Germline values: CDR1 SGHNT, CDR2 YYREEE (reference sequence).

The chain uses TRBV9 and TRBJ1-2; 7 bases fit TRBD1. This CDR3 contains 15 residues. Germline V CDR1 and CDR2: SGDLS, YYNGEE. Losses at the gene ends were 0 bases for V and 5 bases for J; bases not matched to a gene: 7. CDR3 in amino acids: CASSVEAGGGYGYTF. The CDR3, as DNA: TGTGCCAGCAGCGTAGAGGCAGGGGGAGGGTATGGCTACACCTTC.

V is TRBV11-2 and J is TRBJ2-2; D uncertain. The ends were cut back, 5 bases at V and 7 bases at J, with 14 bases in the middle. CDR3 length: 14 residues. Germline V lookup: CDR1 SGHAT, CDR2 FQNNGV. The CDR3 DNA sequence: TGTGCCAGCAGCGATGGGAAGGGCGGCGGGGAGCTGTTTTTT. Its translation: CASSDGKGGGELFF.

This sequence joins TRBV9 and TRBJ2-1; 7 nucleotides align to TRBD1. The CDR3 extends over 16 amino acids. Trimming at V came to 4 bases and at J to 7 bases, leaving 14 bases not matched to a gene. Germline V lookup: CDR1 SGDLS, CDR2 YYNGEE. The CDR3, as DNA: TGTGCCAGCAGCATAACAGGGGCTCCTTTCCCTAATGAGCAGTTCTTC. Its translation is CASSITGAPFPNEQFF.

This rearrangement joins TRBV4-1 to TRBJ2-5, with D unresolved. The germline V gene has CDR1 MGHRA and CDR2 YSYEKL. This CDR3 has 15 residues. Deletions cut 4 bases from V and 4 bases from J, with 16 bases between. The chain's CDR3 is CASSPDGARGETQYF. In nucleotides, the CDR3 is TGCGCCAGCAGCCCCGACGGTGCCCGTGGAGAGACCCAGTACTTC.

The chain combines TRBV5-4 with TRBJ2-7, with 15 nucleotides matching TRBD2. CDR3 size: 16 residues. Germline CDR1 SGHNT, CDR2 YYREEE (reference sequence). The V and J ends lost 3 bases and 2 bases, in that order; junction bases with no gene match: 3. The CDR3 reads CASSSGLAGGTYEQYF. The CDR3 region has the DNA TGTGCCAGCAGCTCGGGACTAGCGGGGGGAACCTACGAGCAGTACTTC.

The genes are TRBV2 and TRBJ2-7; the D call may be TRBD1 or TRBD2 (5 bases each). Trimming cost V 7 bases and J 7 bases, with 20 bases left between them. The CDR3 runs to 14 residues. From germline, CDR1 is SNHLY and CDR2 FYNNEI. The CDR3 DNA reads TGTGCCAGCACTTCGGACGGGGCACCCGGAGAGCAGTACTTC. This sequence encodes CASTSDGAPGEQYF.

This chain's CDR3 is CASRDRGGTGELFF. The DNA for the CDR3 is TGCGCCAGCAGAGACAGGGGAGGCACCGGGGAGCTGTTTTTT. The chain uses TRBV5-1 and TRBJ2-2, with 8 positions matching TRBD1. Germline trimming cut 5 bases from V and 4 bases from J; bases unmatched to any gene: 4. The CDR3 is 14 amino acids. Germline V gene data show CDR1 as SGHRS and CDR2 as YFSETQ.

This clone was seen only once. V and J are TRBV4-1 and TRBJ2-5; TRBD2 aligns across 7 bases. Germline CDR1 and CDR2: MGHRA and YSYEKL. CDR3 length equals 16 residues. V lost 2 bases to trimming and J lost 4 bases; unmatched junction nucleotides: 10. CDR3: CASSQPGTTGGETQYF. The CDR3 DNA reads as TGCGCCAGCAGCCAACCAGGGACCACGGGAGGAGAGACCCAGTACTTC.

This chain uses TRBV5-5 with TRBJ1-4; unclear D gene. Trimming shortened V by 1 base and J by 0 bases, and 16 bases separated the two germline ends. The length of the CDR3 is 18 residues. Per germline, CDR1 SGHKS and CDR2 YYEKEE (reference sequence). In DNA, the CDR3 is TGTGCCAGCAGCTTGTCACAAGTGCGAGTTGCAACTAATGAAAAACTGTTTTTT. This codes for CASSLSQVRVATNEKLFF.

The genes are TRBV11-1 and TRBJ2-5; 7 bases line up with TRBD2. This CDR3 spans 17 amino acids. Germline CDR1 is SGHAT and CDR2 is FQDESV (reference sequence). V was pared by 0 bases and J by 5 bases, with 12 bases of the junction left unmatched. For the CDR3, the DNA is TGTGCCAGCAGCTTAGCCCCAGCGGGACCCGGGAGGGAGACCCAGTACTTC. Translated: CASSLAPAGPGRETQYF.

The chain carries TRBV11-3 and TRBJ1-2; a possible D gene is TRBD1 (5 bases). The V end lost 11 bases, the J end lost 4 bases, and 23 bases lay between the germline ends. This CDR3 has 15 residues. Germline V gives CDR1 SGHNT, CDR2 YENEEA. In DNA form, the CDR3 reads TGTGCCCGCCCCATGACTGACAGCGGGTTCTATGGCTACACCTTC. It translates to CARPMTDSGFYGYTF.

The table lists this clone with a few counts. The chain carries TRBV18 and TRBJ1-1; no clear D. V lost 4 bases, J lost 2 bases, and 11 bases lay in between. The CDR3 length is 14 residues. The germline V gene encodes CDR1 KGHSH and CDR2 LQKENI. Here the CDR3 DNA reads TGTGCCAGCTCACAAAACAGCGATAACACTGAAGCTTTCTTT. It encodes CASSQNSDNTEAFF.

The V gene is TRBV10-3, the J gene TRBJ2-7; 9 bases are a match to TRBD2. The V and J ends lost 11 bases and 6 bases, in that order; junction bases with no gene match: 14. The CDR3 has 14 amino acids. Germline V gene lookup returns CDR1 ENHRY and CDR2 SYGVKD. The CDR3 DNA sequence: TGTGCCTCTACGTTAGATAGCGGGGGCAGCGAGCAGTACTTC. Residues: CASTLDSGGSEQYF.

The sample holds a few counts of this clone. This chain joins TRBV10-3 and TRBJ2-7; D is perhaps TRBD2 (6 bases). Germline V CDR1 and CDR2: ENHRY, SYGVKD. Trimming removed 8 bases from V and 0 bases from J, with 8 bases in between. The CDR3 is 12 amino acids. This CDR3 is CAIGGSSYEQYF. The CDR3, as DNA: TGTGCCATCGGGGGGAGCTCCTACGAGCAGTACTTC.

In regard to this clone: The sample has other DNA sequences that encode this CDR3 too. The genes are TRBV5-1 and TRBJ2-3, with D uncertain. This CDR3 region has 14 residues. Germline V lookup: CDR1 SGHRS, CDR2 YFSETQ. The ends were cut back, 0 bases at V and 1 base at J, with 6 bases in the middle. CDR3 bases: TGCGCCAGCAGCTTGGGTTCCGGCACAGATACGCAGTATTTT. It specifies CASSLGSGTDTQYF.

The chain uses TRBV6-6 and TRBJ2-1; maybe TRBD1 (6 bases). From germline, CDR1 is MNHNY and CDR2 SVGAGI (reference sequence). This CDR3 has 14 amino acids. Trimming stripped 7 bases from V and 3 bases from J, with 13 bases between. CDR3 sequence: CASTLDSLYNEQFF. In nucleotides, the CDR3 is TGTGCCAGCACGCTGGACAGCCTCTACAATGAGCAGTTCTTC.

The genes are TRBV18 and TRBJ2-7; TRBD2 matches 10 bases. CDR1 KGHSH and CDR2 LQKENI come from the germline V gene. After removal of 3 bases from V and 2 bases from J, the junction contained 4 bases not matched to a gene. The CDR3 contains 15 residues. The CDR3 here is CASSPGLAEAYEQYF. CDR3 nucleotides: TGTGCCAGCTCACCCGGACTAGCGGAGGCCTACGAGCAGTACTTC.

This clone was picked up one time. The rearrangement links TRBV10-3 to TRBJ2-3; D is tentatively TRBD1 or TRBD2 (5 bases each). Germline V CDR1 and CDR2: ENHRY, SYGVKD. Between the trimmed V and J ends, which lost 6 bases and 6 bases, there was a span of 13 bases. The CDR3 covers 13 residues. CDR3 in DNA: TGTGCCATCAGGGGGACGGAGGCCGATACGCAGTATTTT. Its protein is CAIRGTEADTQYF.

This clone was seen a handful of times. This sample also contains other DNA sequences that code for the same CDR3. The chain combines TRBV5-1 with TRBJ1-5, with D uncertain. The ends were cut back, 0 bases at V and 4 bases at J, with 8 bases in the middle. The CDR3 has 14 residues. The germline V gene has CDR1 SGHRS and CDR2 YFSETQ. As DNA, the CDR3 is TGCGCCAGCAGCTTGGGCGGCGGTAATCAGCCCCAGCATTTT. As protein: CASSLGGGNQPQHF. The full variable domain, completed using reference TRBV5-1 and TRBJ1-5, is KAGVTQTPRYLIKTRGQQVTLSCSPISGHRSVSWYQQTPGQGLQFLFEYFSETQRNKGNFPGRFSGRQFSNSRSEMNVSTLELGDSALYLCASSLGGGNQPQHFGDGTRLSIL.

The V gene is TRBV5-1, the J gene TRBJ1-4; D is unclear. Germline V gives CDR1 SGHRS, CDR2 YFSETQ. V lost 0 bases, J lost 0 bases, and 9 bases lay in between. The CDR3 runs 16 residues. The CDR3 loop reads CASSLGSVTTNEKLFF. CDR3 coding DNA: TGCGCCAGCAGCTTGGGCTCAGTTACAACTAATGAAAAACTGTTTTTT.

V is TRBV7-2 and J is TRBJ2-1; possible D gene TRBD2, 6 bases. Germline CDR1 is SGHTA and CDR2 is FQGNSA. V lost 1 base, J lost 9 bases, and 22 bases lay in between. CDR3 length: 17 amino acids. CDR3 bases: TGTGCCAGCAGCTTAGGGGTCGGCAGGGTACTAGCTGGTGAGCAGTTCTTC. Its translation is CASSLGVGRVLAGEQFF.

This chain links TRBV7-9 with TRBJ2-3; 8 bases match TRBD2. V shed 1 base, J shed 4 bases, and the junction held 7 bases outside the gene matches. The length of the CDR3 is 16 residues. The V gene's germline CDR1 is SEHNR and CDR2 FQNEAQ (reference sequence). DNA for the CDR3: TGTGCCAGCAGCTTAGTGGGACTAGGGACGGCAGATACGCAGTATTTT. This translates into CASSLVGLGTADTQYF.

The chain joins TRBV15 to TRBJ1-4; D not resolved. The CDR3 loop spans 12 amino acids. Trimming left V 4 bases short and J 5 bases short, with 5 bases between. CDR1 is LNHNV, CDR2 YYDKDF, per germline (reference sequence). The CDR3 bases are TGTGCCACCAGCAAACCCAATGAAAAACTGTTTTTT. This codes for CATSKPNEKLFF.

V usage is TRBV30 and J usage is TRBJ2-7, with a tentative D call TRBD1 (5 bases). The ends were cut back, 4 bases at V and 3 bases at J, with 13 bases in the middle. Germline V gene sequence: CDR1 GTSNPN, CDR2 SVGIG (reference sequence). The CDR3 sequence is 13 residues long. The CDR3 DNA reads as TGTGCCTGGAAGTTGAGACAGCACTACGAGCAGTACTTC. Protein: CAWKLRQHYEQYF.

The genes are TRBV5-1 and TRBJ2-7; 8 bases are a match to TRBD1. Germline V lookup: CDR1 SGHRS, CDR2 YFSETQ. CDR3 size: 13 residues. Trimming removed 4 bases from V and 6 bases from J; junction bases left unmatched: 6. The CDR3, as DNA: TGCGCCAGCAGCGAGGACAGGGCGGGCGAGCAGTACTTC. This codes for CASSEDRAGEQYF.